The text below deals with one T cell receptor beta chain. Its antigen has not been determined. It has no much larger one-base neighbor in the sample; base qualities were not kept. Library preparation used the immunoSEQ multiplex PCR assay. For most patients, genomic DNA was subjected to high-throughput TCR-beta CDR3 sequencing by Adaptive Biotechnologies. Concerning the study's data processing: Adaptive's ImmunoSEQ software supplied the TCR sequencing data for around 19 patients, while MiXCR and VDJtools were used to process a few other patients. CDR3 nucleotide sequences shared by donor and recipient were removed because the origin of these sequences could not be assigned. To count as alloreactive, a clone needed at least 2-fold expansion over unstimulated cells and a minimum CFSE-low frequency of 0.002% (template counts) or 0.001% (read counts). A clone was considered mappable if detected in the sequenced pre-transplant spleen, lymph node, or MLR CFSE-low populations of the donor or recipient. The cumulative frequency of alloreactive clones was calculated as a percentage of all sequences, weighted by copy number. This is the immuneACCESS table as TCRdb keeps it, with only in-frame sequences that have V and J called. A part of the clones is gone; compared with another copy, unresolved V genes explain less than half, and the rest is unexplained. D and trimming were read from the DNA, whereas the V and J calls and clone size are those reported in that table. The sample table holds about 97,000 clones, of which over 75% were seen once. 16% of the sample belongs to the ten largest clones.

This sample stems from a study of graft-versus-host responses after intestinal transplantation (dated by TCRdb to about 2021). In terms of the full investigation: Multivisceral, liver-intestinal, or isolated intestinal transplants were received by the recipients. Anti-thymocyte globulin induction was given to all recipients, followed by maintenance tacrolimus and steroids for two to three years. After intestinal transplantation, graft-versus-host and host-versus-graft alloreactive T cell clones in the graft, circulation and bone marrow were tracked using bulk TCR-beta CDR3 sequencing. Alloreactive clones were identified by sequencing pre-transplant mixed lymphocyte reaction products and comparing these products with unstimulated pre-transplant donor and recipient T cells. The cohort enrolled about two dozen intestinal transplant recipients including one retransplant, and a few patients lacking pretransplant specimens were excluded. A peak of at least 4% donor T cells among recipient peripheral blood mononuclear cells was the definition used for donor T cell macrochimerism. Instead of going to the commercial service, samples from a few later patients were sequenced in-house on an Illumina MiSeq and processed with MiXCR.

Blood samples were collected up to 4 times in the first month after transplant and then at least monthly when available. From its cysteine to its phenylalanine, the CDR3 spans 12 amino acids. Left in the record is the CDR3 DNA by itself, 36 bases read in frame from the first base. Based on the germline V gene, the CDR1 and CDR2 sequences are MNHGY and SVAAGI. Deletion took 5 bases off V and 6 bases off J, with a span of 8 bases between the germline ends. On the study overall, not on this receptor specifically: The conclusions were limited by the relatively low number and heterogeneity of the intestinal transplant patients. Early after transplant, peak levels of circulating GvH clones were associated with declines in HvG clones. GvH clones were found in recipient bone marrow, and some of the GvH clones appeared earlier in ileal mucosa or blood, which is consistent with an intestinal mucosal origin. In the allografts of patients with donor T cell macrochimerism, GvH to HvG T cell clonal ratios were high.

Sequences were derived from PBMCs, sampled roughly 450 days after intestinal transplant. Recombination connected TRBV6-9 to TRBJ1-5, with the D gene too uncertain to name. The clonotype comes from a human patient who received an intestinal transplant, so some T cells may come from the graft donor. In nucleotide form, the sequence is TGTGCCAGCAGTCCTCGGGTTCAGCCCCAGCATTTT. It specifies CASSPRVQPQHF.